This TCR beta chain was sequenced for a study of blood T cell repertoires in COVID-19. In the study overall: Nucleic acid was either cDNA or gDNA, and it came from T cells, B-cell-depleted T cells, or PBMCs.

Authors' processing steps: Amplification from reference gene primers served as the basis for estimated nucleated cell counts. Assay used: immunoSEQ multiplex PCR; TCRdb lists only in-frame clones, some missing. V and J calls and clone size are copied from that table; D and trimming were computed from the DNA. Of about 330,000 clones detected, roughly 90% appear once; the ten largest clones hold roughly a tenth. The sequenced sample was peripheral blood. This TCR came from a man between 25 and 39 years old with COVID-19, enrolled during active disease.

The CDR3 DNA reads as TGTGCCAGCTCACCAGCTGGACAGGGAGGCGGCTACACCTTC. Protein product: CASSPAGQGGGYTF. This chain links TRBV18 with TRBJ1-2; TRBD1 matches 8 bases. Trimming at V came to 2 bases and at J to 8 bases, leaving 7 bases not matched to a gene. Germline V CDR1 and CDR2: KGHSH, LQKENI. The CDR3 has 14 residues.